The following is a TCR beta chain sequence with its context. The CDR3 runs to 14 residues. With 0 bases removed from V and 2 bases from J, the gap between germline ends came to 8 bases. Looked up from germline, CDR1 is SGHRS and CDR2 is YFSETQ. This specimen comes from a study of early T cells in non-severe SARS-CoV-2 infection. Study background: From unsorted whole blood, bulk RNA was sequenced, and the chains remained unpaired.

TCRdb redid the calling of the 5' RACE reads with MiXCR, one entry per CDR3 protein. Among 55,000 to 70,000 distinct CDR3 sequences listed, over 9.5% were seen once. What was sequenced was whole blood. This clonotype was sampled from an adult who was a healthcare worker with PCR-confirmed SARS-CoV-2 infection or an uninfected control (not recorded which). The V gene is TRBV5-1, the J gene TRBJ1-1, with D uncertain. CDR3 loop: CASSLEGRNTEAFF. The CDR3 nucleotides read TGCGCCAGCAGCTTGGAGGGCAGAAACACTGAAGCTTTCTTT.